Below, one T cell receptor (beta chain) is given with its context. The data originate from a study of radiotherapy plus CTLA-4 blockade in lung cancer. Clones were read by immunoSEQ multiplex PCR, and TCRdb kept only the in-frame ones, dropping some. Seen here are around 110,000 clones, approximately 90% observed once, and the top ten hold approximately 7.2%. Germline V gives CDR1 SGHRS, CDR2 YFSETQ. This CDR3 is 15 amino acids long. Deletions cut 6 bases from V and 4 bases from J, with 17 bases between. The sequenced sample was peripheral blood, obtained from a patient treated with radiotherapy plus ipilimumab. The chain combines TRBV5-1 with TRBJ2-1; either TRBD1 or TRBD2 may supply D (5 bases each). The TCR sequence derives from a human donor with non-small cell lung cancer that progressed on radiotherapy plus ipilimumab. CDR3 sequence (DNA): TGCGCCAGCACCCCTTCCCCAGGGAGTTACAATGAGCAGTTCTTC. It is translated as CASTPSPGSYNEQFF.